The clone carrying this TCR beta chain has just a few counts. Its antigen remains unknown. The source of the sample is a study of cytomegalovirus exposure and HLA in healthy donors. Study summary: Across 350 to 400 genotyped donors, more than 75% landed in the Caucasian-associated ancestry cluster. Study observations and caveats: TCR beta sequences reportedly predicted most subjects' HLA-A and HLA-B alleles accurately. According to an earlier analysis, most TCR beta V segments yielded productive rearrangements about 87% or about 30% of the time. Rare TCR sequences predominated, though certain public TCRs were found in many donors.

PCR used 60 Vbeta primers and 13 Jbeta primers. Assay: immunoSEQ multiplex PCR; the TCRdb copy retains only in-frame clones and omits some. The sample includes 100,000 to 150,000 clones, 6.5% to 9.5% of them seen just once. The CDR3 sequence is 15 residues long. Trimming shortened V by 0 bases and J by 4 bases, and 10 bases separated the two germline ends. The germline V gene encodes CDR1 SGHAT and CDR2 FQNNGV. This TCR was recovered from a woman aged 40 to 50 in good health and CMV-seropositive. V is TRBV11-2 and J is TRBJ1-5, with no clear D. Sequencing was performed on PBMCs. The CDR3 coding sequence is TGTGCCAGCAGCTTAGATCTTGCCCGGAATCAGCCCCAGCATTTT. Its translation is CASSLDLARNQPQHF.